The 30 T cell receptor beta chains below were found in one sample sequenced in a study of STAT5B mutations in CD4+ large granular lymphocyte leukemia. Sequencing was performed with immunoSEQ multiplex PCR; in TCRdb, only in-frame clones are kept and a portion is missing. The sample carries approximately 35,000 clones, less than 85% recorded once. The sample taken for sequencing was CD4+ T cells from blood buffy coats. All receptors derive from a human donor in good health.

The V and J genes are TRBV5-8 and TRBJ2-3; D gene unclear. V lost 0 bases and J lost 4, with 9 bases in between. Germline V CDR1 and CDR2: SGHTS, YDEGEE. CDR3 length: 14 residues. The CDR3 is CASSLGLFSDTQYF. In DNA form, the CDR3 reads TGTGCCAGCAGCTTGGGGCTATTCTCAGATACGCAGTATTTT. Full variable domain (outside the CDR3, taken from reference TRBV5-8 and TRBJ2-3): EAGVTQSPTHLIKTRGQQATLRCSPISGHTSVYWYQQALGLGLQFLLWYDEGEERNRGNFPPRFSGRQFPNYSSELNVNALELEDSALYLCASSLGLFSDTQYFGPGTRLTVL.

The chain links TRBV5-1 to TRBJ2-2; D may be TRBD1 (6 bases). The CDR3 extends over 16 amino acids. In germline, CDR1 is SGHRS, CDR2 YFSETQ. The germline V and J ends were trimmed by 4 bases and 5 bases, with 18 bases remaining between them. The CDR3 coding sequence is TGCGCCAGCAGCCTCGCAGGGGATGTTAGGACCGGGGAGCTGTTTTTT. Translating gives CASSLAGDVRTGELFF.

The chain carries TRBV20-1 and TRBJ2-5; D uncertain. Between the trimmed V and J ends, which lost 6 bases and 2 bases, there was a span of 7 bases. Germline CDR1 reads DFQATT; CDR2 reads SNEGSKA (reference sequence). The CDR3 sequence is 11 residues long. CDR3 DNA: TGCAGTGCGCCCACTCAAGAGACCCAGTACTTC. This gives the protein CSAPTQETQYF.

This clone was counted only a few times. This chain uses TRBV9 with TRBJ1-3; no firm D call. The CDR3 loop spans 14 amino acids. V was cut by 0 bases and J by 4 bases, with 8 bases left in between. Germline CDR1 and CDR2: SGDLS and YYNGEE. CDR3 region: CASSVDRPGNTIYF. For the CDR3, the DNA is TGTGCCAGCAGCGTAGACAGACCCGGAAACACCATATATTTT.

This sequence joins TRBV19 and TRBJ1-6; D gene uncertain. The length of the CDR3 is 13 residues. Trimming cost V 7 bases and J 7 bases, with 11 bases left between them. Germline V lookup: CDR1 LNHDA, CDR2 SQIVND (reference sequence). CDR3 sequence reads: CASNWQLNSPLHF. As DNA, the CDR3 is TGTGCCAGTAACTGGCAGTTAAATTCACCCCTCCACTTT.

The chain links TRBV13 to TRBJ2-1; 7 bases are shared with TRBD2. CDR3 length: 15 amino acids. CDR1 PRHDT and CDR2 FYEKMQ come from the germline V gene (reference sequence). V was clipped by 2 bases and J by 5 bases; unmatched bases: 6. CDR3 bases: TGTGCCAGCAGCTTACCCGTGCGGGGGAACAATGAGCAGTTCTTC. Residues: CASSLPVRGNNEQFF.

This clone occurred once. The rearrangement uses TRBV6-6 and TRBJ1-6; perhaps TRBD1 as D (5 bases). Germline V gene sequence: CDR1 MNHNY, CDR2 SVGAGI (reference sequence). This CDR3 spans 14 amino acids. Trimming removed 4 bases at V and 10 bases at J, with 14 bases between. DNA for the CDR3: TGTGCCAGCAGTTGGGGCTCCCGTACGTCACCCCTCCACTTT. The encoded protein is CASSWGSRTSPLHF.

The chain has TRBV5-4 and TRBJ2-7; D is possibly TRBD1 or TRBD2 (5 bases each). Trimming removed 2 bases from V and 3 bases from J, with 15 bases in between. The CDR3 spans 15 residues. The germline V gene encodes CDR1 SGHNT and CDR2 YYREEE (reference sequence). The CDR3 DNA sequence: TGTGCCAGCAGCTTTTTCACTGGGGGAGACTACGAGCAGTACTTC. As protein: CASSFFTGGDYEQYF.

The rearrangement joins TRBV9 to TRBJ2-2, with 10 positions matching TRBD1. CDR3 size: 16 residues. Germline trimming cut 2 bases from V and 4 bases from J; bases unmatched to any gene: 5. The germline CDR1 and CDR2 sequences are SGDLS and YYNGEE. CDR3 region: CASSVTGTGVTGELFF. CDR3 DNA sequence: TGTGCCAGCAGCGTCACCGGGACAGGGGTCACCGGGGAGCTGTTTTTT. Combining the CDR3 with reference TRBV9 and TRBJ2-2 gives the whole variable domain DSGVTQTPKHLITATGQRVTLRCSPRSGDLSVYWYQQSLDQGLQFLIQYYNGEERAKGNILERFSAQQFPDLHSELNLSSLELGDSALYFCASSVTGTGVTGELFFGEGSRLTVL.

The chain joins TRBV30 to TRBJ2-7; 8 nucleotides align to TRBD2. This CDR3 is 15 amino acids long. The germline V gene encodes CDR1 GTSNPN and CDR2 SVGIG (reference sequence). Germline trimming cut 2 bases from V and 3 bases from J; bases unmatched to any gene: 9. CDR3 coding DNA: TGTGCCTGGAGTACCACCGGGACTAGAGGCTACGAGCAGTACTTC. It encodes CAWSTTGTRGYEQYF.

As regards this clone: Other DNA sequences in this sample translate to the same CDR3. The chain uses TRBV15 and TRBJ1-5, with D unresolved. CDR3 length: 13 residues. Germline values: CDR1 LNHNV, CDR2 YYDKDF (reference sequence). Deletions cut 0 bases from V and 4 bases from J, with 4 bases between. The CDR3 here is CATSREGNQPQHF. The CDR3 nucleotides are TGTGCCACCAGCAGAGAGGGGAATCAGCCCCAGCATTTT.

J is TRBJ1-3 and V is TRBV19, with D unclear. Trimming removed 5 bases from V and 0 bases from J, with 8 bases in between. There are 14 residues in the CDR3. Germline CDR1 and CDR2: LNHDA and SQIVND (reference sequence). The CDR3 is CASSVQNSGNTIYF. The CDR3 nucleotides are TGTGCCAGTAGTGTACAGAACTCTGGAAACACCATATATTTT.

There are a few counts of this clone. This chain links TRBV18 with TRBJ1-4, with D perhaps TRBD1 (6 bases). Germline V gene sequence: CDR1 KGHSH, CDR2 LQKENI. The CDR3 totals 13 residues. The V and J ends lost 6 bases and 4 bases respectively, with 9 bases between them. The DNA for the CDR3 is TGTGCCAGCTCGACAGGCATTAATGAAAAACTGTTTTTT. Protein: CASSTGINEKLFF. The full variable domain, in which reference TRBV18 and TRBJ1-4 provide the parts outside the CDR3, is NAGVMQNPRHLVRRRGQEARLRCSPMKGHSHVYWYRQLPEEGLKFMVYLQKENIIDESGMPKERFSAEFPKEGPSILRIQQVVRGDSAAYFCASSTGINEKLFFGSGTQLSVL.

The chain has TRBV7-2 and TRBJ2-5, with 7 bases that match TRBD2. J was trimmed by 4 bases and V by 5 bases; bases with no gene match: 13. The CDR3 runs to 16 residues. Germline CDR1 SGHTA, CDR2 FQGNSA. CDR3 nucleotide sequence: TGTGCCAGCAGCCCCATACGTGGCGGGAGCGGAGAGACCCAGTACTTC. Protein: CASSPIRGGSGETQYF.

The DNA for the CDR3 is TGTGCCAGCAGCGCCCTCCAGCAGGAATCACCCCTCCACTTT. Translating gives CASSALQQESPLHF. The chain links TRBV9 to TRBJ1-6; D is uncertain. The CDR3 has 14 amino acids. V was clipped by 3 bases and J by 10 bases, with 14 bases between them. Germline V CDR1 and CDR2: SGDLS, YYNGEE.

The V call is TRBV5-1, the J call TRBJ1-4, with D uncertain. CDR3 length: 11 residues. Germline CDR1 reads SGHRS; CDR2 reads YFSETQ. Trimming took 4 bases from V and 3 from J, leaving 1 base between them. The CDR3 coding sequence is TGCGCCAGCAGCGCTAATGAAAAACTGTTTTTT. It specifies CASSANEKLFF.

Comments on this clone: At one end, the junction sequence differs from germline, possibly due to a read error. The gene calls are TRBV7-9 and TRBJ2-3; D possibly corresponds to TRBD2 (6 bases). The CDR3 covers 11 residues. Germline V lookup: CDR1 SEHNR, CDR2 FQNEAQ (reference sequence). CDR3 sequence reads: CASSPGTLTHF. As DNA, the CDR3 is TGTGCCAGCAGCCCCGGGACTCTAACGCATTTT.

This chain links TRBV5-1 with TRBJ2-5; the D gene is possibly TRBD2 (5 bases). CDR1 and CDR2 (germline): SGHRS, YFSETQ. Trimming left V 3 bases short and J 5 bases short, with 14 bases between. The CDR3 totals 14 residues. The CDR3 DNA reads as TGCGCCAGCAGCTCTTCCCTATCGGGGGAGACCCAGTACTTC. Translation: CASSSSLSGETQYF. Full variable domain (missing parts from reference TRBV5-1 and TRBJ2-5): KAGVTQTPRYLIKTRGQQVTLSCSPISGHRSVSWYQQTPGQGLQFLFEYFSETQRNKGNFPGRFSGRQFSNSRSEMNVSTLELGDSALYLCASSSSLSGETQYFGPGTRLLVL.

The chain is built from TRBV7-9 and TRBJ2-2, with D tentatively TRBD2 (6 bases). Germline assignment: CDR1 SEHNR and CDR2 FQNEAQ (reference sequence). The CDR3 runs to 15 residues. Trimming cost V 1 base and J 0 bases, with 6 bases left between them. CDR3 coding DNA: TGTGCCAGCAGCTTAGGACTAGCGAACACCGGGGAGCTGTTTTTT. It yields the protein CASSLGLANTGELFF.

This chain links TRBV7-2 with TRBJ2-5, with 8 nucleotides matching TRBD1. J gave up 3 bases and V 5 bases, and 14 bases lay outside the gene matches. The CDR3 sequence is 17 residues long. Per the germline V gene, CDR1 is SGHTA and CDR2 is FQGNSA. For the CDR3, the DNA is TGTGCCAGCAGCCGCAAGGACAGGGCCTTCTCTGAAGAGACCCAGTACTTC. It specifies CASSRKDRAFSEETQYF.

This clone was seen only a few times. The gene calls are TRBV10-3 and TRBJ2-3, with 8 nucleotides matching TRBD2. Germline loops: CDR1 ENHRY, CDR2 SYGVKD. This CDR3 is built from 14 residues. V was clipped by 4 bases and J by 3 bases; unmatched bases: 3. CDR3 in amino acids: CAISVGGVTDTQYF. The CDR3 DNA reads TGTGCCATCAGTGTCGGGGGGGTTACAGATACGCAGTATTTT.

Only a few counts were recorded for this clone. CDR3 nucleotides: TGCGCCAGCAGCTTGGATGTAGGGGGTTCCTCTGAAGCTTTCTTT. Amino acids: CASSLDVGGSSEAFF. The V and J genes are TRBV5-1 and TRBJ1-1; a possible D gene is TRBD1 (6 bases). With 0 bases removed from V and 6 bases from J, the gap between germline ends came to 15 bases. There are 15 residues in the CDR3. Germline V gene lookup returns CDR1 SGHRS and CDR2 YFSETQ.

This rearrangement joins TRBV7-9 to TRBJ2-7; 7 bases match TRBD1. The trim removed 5 bases at V and 0 bases at J, leaving 7 bases unmatched. This CDR3 is 15 amino acids long. Germline V gene data show CDR1 as SEHNR and CDR2 as FQNEAQ (reference sequence). CDR3 bases: TGTGCCAGCAGCCCCCGTCGGACAGGCTCCTACGAGCAGTACTTC. Amino acid sequence: CASSPRRTGSYEQYF.

V gene TRBV7-9 combines with J gene TRBJ2-3; 9 positions agree with TRBD2. The CDR3 contains 15 residues. J was trimmed by 4 bases and V by 5 bases; bases with no gene match: 7. CDR1 SEHNR and CDR2 FQNEAQ come from the germline V gene (reference sequence). The CDR3 is CASSSGTSHPDTQYF. In DNA, the CDR3 is TGTGCCAGCAGCAGCGGGACTAGCCATCCAGATACGCAGTATTTT. Drawing the rest from reference TRBV7-9 and TRBJ2-3, the complete variable domain is DTGVSQNPRHKITKRGQNVTFRCDPISEHNRLYWYRQTLGQGPEFLTYFQNEAQLEKSRLLSDRFSAERPKGSFSTLEIQRTEQGDSAMYLCASSSGTSHPDTQYFGPGTRLTVL.

The chain has TRBV5-1 and TRBJ2-1; 11 bases match TRBD2. The CDR3 length is 17 residues. Germline V lookup: CDR1 SGHRS, CDR2 YFSETQ. Unmatched junction bases numbered 14, after V lost 4 bases and J lost 8 bases. DNA for the CDR3: TGCGCCAGCAGCCTAACAGGCACTAGCGGGAGAGGGGATGAGCAGTTCTTC. Translating gives CASSLTGTSGRGDEQFF.

The V gene is TRBV6-1, the J gene TRBJ1-5; 8 positions agree with TRBD1. J lost 3 bases, V lost 5 bases, and 6 bases had no gene match. The germline CDR1 and CDR2 sequences are MNHNS and SASEGT. The CDR3 sequence is 15 residues long. The CDR3 protein is CASSLDRASNQPQHF. The DNA for the CDR3 is TGTGCCAGCAGTTTGGACAGGGCTTCCAATCAGCCCCAGCATTTT.

This rearrangement joins TRBV11-3 to TRBJ1-6, with TRBD1 matching 8 bases. V trimming: 5 bases; J trimming: 5 bases; junction bases outside the gene matches: 11. CDR1 and CDR2 (germline): SGHNT, YENEEA. The CDR3 extends over 17 amino acids. In DNA, the CDR3 is TGTGCCAGCAGCCCAAGGACAGGGCAATTACATAATTCACCCCTCCACTTT. Translated, it gives CASSPRTGQLHNSPLHF. The whole variable domain, filled in from reference TRBV11-3 and TRBJ1-6, reads EAGVVQSPRYKIIEKKQPVAFWCNPISGHNTLYWYLQNLGQGPELLIRYENEEAVDDSQLPKDRFSAERLKGVDSTLKIQPAELGDSAVYLCASSPRTGQLHNSPLHFGNGTRLTVT.

The chain carries TRBV27 and TRBJ2-1; 10 nucleotides align to TRBD2. The CDR3 contains 14 residues. The J segment lost 8 bases and the V segment lost 5 bases, leaving 6 bases of the junction unmatched. Germline CDR1 is MNHEY and CDR2 is SMNVEV (reference sequence). The DNA for the CDR3 is TGTGCCAGCAGTGAGCGGGGGGGCATCGATGAGCAGTTCTTC. It codes for CASSERGGIDEQFF.

This clone was seen more than once but under ten times. The chain joins TRBV18 to TRBJ1-2; TRBD1 aligns across 7 bases. V was pared by 6 bases and J by 0 bases, with 7 bases of the junction left unmatched. This CDR3 region has 15 residues. Per germline, CDR1 KGHSH and CDR2 LQKENI. The CDR3 region is CASSYSTGPNYGYTF. The CDR3 nucleotides are TGTGCCAGCTCTTACTCGACAGGGCCTAACTATGGCTACACCTTC.

There are a few counts of this clone. V is TRBV25-1 and J is TRBJ1-1; TRBD1 might be the D (5 bases). V was clipped by 3 bases and J by 5 bases, with 10 bases between them. Germline lookup yields CDR1 MGHDK and CDR2 SYGVNS. The CDR3 is 13 amino acids. CDR3 amino acids: CASSEPAGTEAFF. DNA of the CDR3: TGTGCCAGCAGTGAGCCGGCAGGGACTGAAGCTTTCTTT.